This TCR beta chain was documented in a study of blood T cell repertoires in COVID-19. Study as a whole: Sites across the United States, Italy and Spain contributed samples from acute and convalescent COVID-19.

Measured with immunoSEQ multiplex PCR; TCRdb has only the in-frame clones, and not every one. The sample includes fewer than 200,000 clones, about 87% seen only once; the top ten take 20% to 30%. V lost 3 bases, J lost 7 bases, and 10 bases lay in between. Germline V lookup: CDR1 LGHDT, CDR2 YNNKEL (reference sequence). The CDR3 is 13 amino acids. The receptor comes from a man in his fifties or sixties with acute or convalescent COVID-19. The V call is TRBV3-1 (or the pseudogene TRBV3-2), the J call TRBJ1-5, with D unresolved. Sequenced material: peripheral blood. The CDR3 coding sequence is TGTGCCAGCAGCCAGTATTTACAACAGCCCCAGCATTTT. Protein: CASSQYLQQPQHF.